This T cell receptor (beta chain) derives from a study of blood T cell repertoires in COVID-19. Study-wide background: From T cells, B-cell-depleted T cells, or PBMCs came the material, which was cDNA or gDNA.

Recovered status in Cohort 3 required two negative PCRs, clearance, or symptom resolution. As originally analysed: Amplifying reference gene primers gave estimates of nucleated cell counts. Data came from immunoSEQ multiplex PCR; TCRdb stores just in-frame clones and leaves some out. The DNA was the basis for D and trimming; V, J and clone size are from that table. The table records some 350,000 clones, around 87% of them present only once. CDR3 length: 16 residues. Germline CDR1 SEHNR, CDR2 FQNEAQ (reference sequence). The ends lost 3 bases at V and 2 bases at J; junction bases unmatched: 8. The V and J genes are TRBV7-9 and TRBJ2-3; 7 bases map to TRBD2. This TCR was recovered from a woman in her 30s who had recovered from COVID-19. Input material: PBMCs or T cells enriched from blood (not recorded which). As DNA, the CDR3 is TGTGCCAGCAGCTTCTCGACTAGCCGAGCCACAGATACGCAGTATTTT. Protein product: CASSFSTSRATDTQYF.